This entry describes one T cell receptor beta chain. Its antigen is undetermined. Reverse transcribed after extraction, RNA yielded cDNA as the sequencing template. The protocol was immunoSEQ multiplex PCR, while the TCRdb copy is restricted to in-frame clones and leaves out a portion. The sample consists of under 200,000 clones, about three fifths of them appearing once. The treatment: oral pan-JAK inhibitor, 5-10 mg twice daily. There are 11 residues in the CDR3. Trimming took 5 bases from V and 3 from J, leaving 8 bases between them. Germline CDR1 GTSNPN, CDR2 SVGIG (reference sequence). This sample was included in a study of CD8+ T cells in alopecia areata. Regarding the study as a whole: Clarity of TCR sharing across patients fell short of that in mice, possibly HLA-related. Scalp clonality and expanded CD8+ clones among the top 100 were significantly decreased by tofacitinib. In scalp and blood, many expanded lesional clones persisted during tofacitinib.

The material sequenced was CD4+ T cells sorted from blood, taken at week 4, from a patient treated with tofacitinib. The origin of this receptor is a human donor with alopecia areata. V is TRBV30 and J is TRBJ2-7; D is possibly TRBD1 (6 bases). This CDR3 is CAWGQSYEQYF. In DNA form, the CDR3 reads TGTGCCTGGGGACAGAGCTACGAGCAGTACTTC.